This TCR beta chain was recorded in a study of OX40 agonist ivuxolimab in advanced cancers. The ends lost 4 bases at V and 0 bases at J; junction bases unmatched: 11. In germline, CDR1 is LNHDA, CDR2 SQIVND (reference sequence). The CDR3 length is 17 residues. The data were produced by immunoSEQ multiplex PCR, yet TCRdb's version contains in-frame clones alone and is incomplete. The sample records tens of thousands of clones, 84% being singletons. V gene TRBV19 combines with J gene TRBJ1-1, with TRBD1 identical over 7 bases. The TCR comes from an adult with an advanced solid tumor such as melanoma, head and neck, liver or kidney cancer. Here the sequenced sample was CD4+ or CD8+ T cells sorted from blood, taken in a trial of the OX40 agonist ivuxolimab. CDR3 in amino acids: CASSTSTGSILNTEAFF. CDR3 in DNA: TGTGCCAGTAGTACATCGACAGGGAGCATCCTGAACACTGAAGCTTTCTTT.